The clone carrying this T cell receptor beta chain was picked up many times. RNA transcripts gave rise to amplified TCR beta CDR3 regions. The HTBI primer set drove a first-round RT-PCR of the TCR CDR3. Via MiXCR, TCRdb re-called the multiplex PCR reads, giving one row per CDR3 protein. The profile covers some 690,000 distinct CDR3 sequences, with 15% to 20% appearing a single time and around 16% taken by the ten largest. From germline, CDR1 is ENHRY and CDR2 SYGVKD. V was cut by 2 bases and J by 2 bases, with 6 bases left in between. This CDR3 spans 14 amino acids. This entry comes from a study of T cells in Graves' hyperthyroidism and ophthalmopathy. Study-level information: Upon initial diagnosis and before any treatment, peripheral blood was collected.

Hyperthyroidism, newly diagnosed and lasting under 2 months, affected patients aged 18 to 65. Uncontrolled infection, other autoimmune disease, pregnancy or lactation barred patients from enrollment. This TCR was sampled from a man between 45 and 60 years old with Graves' hyperthyroidism. The chain carries TRBV10-3 and TRBJ2-2; D gene ambiguous. The sequenced sample consisted of blood. CDR3 loop: CAISEDFNTGELFF. The CDR3 DNA follows: TGTGCCATCAGTGAGGACTTCAACACCGGGGAGCTGTTTTTT.